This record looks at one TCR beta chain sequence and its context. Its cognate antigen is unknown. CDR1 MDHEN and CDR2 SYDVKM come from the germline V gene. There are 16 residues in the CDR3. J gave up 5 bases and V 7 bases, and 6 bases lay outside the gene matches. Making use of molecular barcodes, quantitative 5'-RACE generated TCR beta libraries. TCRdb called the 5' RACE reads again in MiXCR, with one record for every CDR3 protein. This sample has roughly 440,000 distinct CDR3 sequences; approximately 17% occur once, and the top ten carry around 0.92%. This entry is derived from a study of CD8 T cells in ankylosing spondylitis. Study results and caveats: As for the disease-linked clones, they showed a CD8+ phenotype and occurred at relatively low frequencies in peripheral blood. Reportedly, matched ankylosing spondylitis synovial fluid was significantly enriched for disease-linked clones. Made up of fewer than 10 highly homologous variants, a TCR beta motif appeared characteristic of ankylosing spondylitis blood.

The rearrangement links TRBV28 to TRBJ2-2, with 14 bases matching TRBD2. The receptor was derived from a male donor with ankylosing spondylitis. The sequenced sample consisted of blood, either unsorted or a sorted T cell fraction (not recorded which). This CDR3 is CASTQGLAGGTGELFF. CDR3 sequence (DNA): TGTGCCAGCACTCAAGGACTAGCGGGAGGAACCGGGGAGCTGTTTTTT.